The source of this TCR beta chain is a study of cytomegalovirus exposure and HLA in healthy donors. As regards this clone: No antigen is known for it.

Both 60 Vbeta primers and 13 Jbeta primers went into the PCR. The data were produced by immunoSEQ multiplex PCR, yet TCRdb's version contains in-frame clones alone and is incomplete. Of a few hundred thousand clones listed, 83% are singletons. This CDR3 is built from 15 residues. Trimming removed 9 bases from V and 4 bases from J, with 19 bases in between. Germline V gene lookup returns CDR1 SGHRS and CDR2 YFSETQ. Regarding the study as a whole: The authors considered a cluster of highly shared sequence variants likely to be a sequencing artifact. The later analysis indicated that the majority of CMV-associated TCR beta chains appeared HLA-restricted.

Sequenced sample: PBMCs. J is TRBJ2-2 and V is TRBV5-1, with a tentative D call TRBD2 (6 bases). The TCR sequence derives from a girl between 5 and 17 years old in good health and CMV-seronegative. This CDR3 is CATQGGASSTGELFF. CDR3 bases: TGCGCCACCCAGGGAGGCGCCAGTAGCACCGGGGAGCTGTTTTTT.